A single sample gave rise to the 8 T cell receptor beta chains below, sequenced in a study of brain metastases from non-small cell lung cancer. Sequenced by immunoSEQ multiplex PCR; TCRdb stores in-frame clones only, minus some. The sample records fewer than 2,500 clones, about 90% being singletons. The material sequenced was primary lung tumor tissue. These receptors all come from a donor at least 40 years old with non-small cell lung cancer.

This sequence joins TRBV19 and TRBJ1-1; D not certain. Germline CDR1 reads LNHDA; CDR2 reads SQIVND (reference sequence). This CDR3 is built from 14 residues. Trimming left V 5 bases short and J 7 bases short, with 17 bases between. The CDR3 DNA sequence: TGTGCCAGTAGTTCCCGGAGGATTGGGGATGAAGCTTTCTTT. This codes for CASSSRRIGDEAFF.

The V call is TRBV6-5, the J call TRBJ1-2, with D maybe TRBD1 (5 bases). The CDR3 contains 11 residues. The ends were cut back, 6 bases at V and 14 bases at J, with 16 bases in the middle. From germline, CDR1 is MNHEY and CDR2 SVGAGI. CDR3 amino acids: CASRFRDDYTF. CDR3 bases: TGTGCCAGCAGGTTCAGGGATGACTATACCTTC.

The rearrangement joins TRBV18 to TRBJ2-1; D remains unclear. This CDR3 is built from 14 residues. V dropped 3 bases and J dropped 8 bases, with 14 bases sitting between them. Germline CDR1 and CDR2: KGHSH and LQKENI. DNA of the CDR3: TGTGCCAGCTCACCCGGGCACCATACGGATGAGCAGTTCTTC. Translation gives CASSPGHHTDEQFF.

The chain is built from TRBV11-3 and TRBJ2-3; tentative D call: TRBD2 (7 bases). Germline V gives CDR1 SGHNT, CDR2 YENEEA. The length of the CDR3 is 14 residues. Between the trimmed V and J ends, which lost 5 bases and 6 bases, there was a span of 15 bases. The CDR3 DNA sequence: TGTGCCAGCAGCAGCCCGAAGGGGGGGGATACGCAGTATTTT. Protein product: CASSSPKGGDTQYF.

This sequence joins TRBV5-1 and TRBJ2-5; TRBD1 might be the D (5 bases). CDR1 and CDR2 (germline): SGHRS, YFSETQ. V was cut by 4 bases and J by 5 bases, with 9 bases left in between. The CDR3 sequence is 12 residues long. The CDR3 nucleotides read TGCGCCAGCAGCGCTGCAGGGGAGACCCAGTACTTC. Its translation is CASSAAGETQYF. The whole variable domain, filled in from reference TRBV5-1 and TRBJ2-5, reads KAGVTQTPRYLIKTRGQQVTLSCSPISGHRSVSWYQQTPGQGLQFLFEYFSETQRNKGNFPGRFSGRQFSNSRSEMNVSTLELGDSALYLCASSAAGETQYFGPGTRLLVL.

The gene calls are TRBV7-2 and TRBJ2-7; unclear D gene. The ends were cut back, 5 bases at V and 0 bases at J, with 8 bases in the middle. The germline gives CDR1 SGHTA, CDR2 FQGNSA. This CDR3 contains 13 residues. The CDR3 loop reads CASSRFSSYEQYF. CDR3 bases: TGTGCCAGCAGCCGTTTCAGCTCCTACGAGCAGTACTTC. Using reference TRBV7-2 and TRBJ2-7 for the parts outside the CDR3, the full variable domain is GAGVSQSPSNKVTEKGKDVELRCDPISGHTALYWYRQSLGQGLEFLIYFQGNSAPDKSGLPSDRFSAERTGGSVSTLTIQRTQQEDSAVYLCASSRFSSYEQYFGPGTRLTVT.

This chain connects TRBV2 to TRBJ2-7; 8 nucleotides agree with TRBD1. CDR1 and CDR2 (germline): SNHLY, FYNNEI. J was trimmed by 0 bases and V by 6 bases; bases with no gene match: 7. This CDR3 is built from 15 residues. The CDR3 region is CASRPDRGFSYEQYF. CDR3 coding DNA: TGTGCCAGCAGACCCGACAGGGGATTCTCCTACGAGCAGTACTTC.

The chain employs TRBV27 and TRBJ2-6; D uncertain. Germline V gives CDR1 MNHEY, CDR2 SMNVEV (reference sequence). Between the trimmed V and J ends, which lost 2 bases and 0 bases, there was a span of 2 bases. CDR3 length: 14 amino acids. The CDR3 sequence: CASSLISGANVLTF. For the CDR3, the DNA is TGTGCCAGCAGTTTAATCTCTGGGGCCAACGTCCTGACTTTC.